Shown below are 21 T cell receptor beta chains from a single sample sequenced in a study of T cell responses to AZD1222 COVID-19 vaccine. The data were produced by immunoSEQ multiplex PCR, yet TCRdb's version contains in-frame clones alone and is incomplete. The sample includes about 160,000 clones, over 75% seen only once; the top ten take 6.9%. The sample consisted of peripheral blood, taken on day 0 of AZD1222 vaccination. All receptors come from an adult in good health.

The table lists this clone with a count of one. This CDR3 is also generated by other DNA sequences in the sample. The chain recombines TRBV7-3 with TRBJ2-5; D remains ambiguous. The CDR3 length is 13 residues. Germline CDR1 reads SGHTA; CDR2 reads FQGTGA. Between the trimmed V and J ends, which lost 6 bases and 1 base, there was a span of 9 bases. CDR3 residues: CASSSAGQETQYF. CDR3 DNA: TGTGCCAGCAGTTCGGCCGGCCAAGAGACCCAGTACTTC.

The chain has TRBV7-2 and TRBJ1-5; D ambiguous. CDR3 length: 15 amino acids. Trimming removed 1 base from V and 1 base from J, with 8 bases in between. From germline, CDR1 is SGHTA and CDR2 FQGNSA. The CDR3 nucleotides read TGTGCCAGCAGCTTAGACGACGGCAGCAATCAGCCCCAGCATTTT. Residues: CASSLDDGSNQPQHF.

The V gene is TRBV7-6, the J gene TRBJ2-7, with 12 bases aligning to TRBD2. This CDR3 has 15 amino acids. Unmatched junction bases numbered 3, after V lost 5 bases and J lost 1 base. Per germline, CDR1 SGHVS and CDR2 FNYEAQ. CDR3 DNA: TGTGCCAGCAGCGAAGGACTAGCGGGGTCCTACGAGCAGTACTTC. It encodes CASSEGLAGSYEQYF. Full variable domain (outside the CDR3, taken from reference TRBV7-6 and TRBJ2-7): GAGVSQSPRYKVTKRGQDVALRCDPISGHVSLYWYRQALGQGPEFLTYFNYEAQQDKSGLPNDRFSAERPEGSISTLTIQRTEQRDSAMYRCASSEGLAGSYEQYFGPGTRLTVT.

V usage is TRBV24-1 and J usage is TRBJ2-3; 13 bases are a match to TRBD2. The V and J ends lost 7 bases and 6 bases, in that order; junction bases with no gene match: 6. Germline assignment: CDR1 KGHDR and CDR2 SFDVKD. The CDR3 contains 15 residues. The CDR3, as DNA: TGTGCCACCAGACTAGCGGGGGGGCCGGCCGATACGCAGTATTTT. It translates to CATRLAGGPADTQYF.

The chain is built from TRBV10-2 and TRBJ2-3; D perhaps matches TRBD1 (6 bases). V lost 1 base and J lost 1, with 18 bases in between. The length of the CDR3 is 18 residues. Per germline, CDR1 WSHSY and CDR2 SAAADI. The CDR3 sequence is CASSEFQGSELRTDTQYF. The CDR3 DNA sequence: TGCGCCAGCAGTGAGTTTCAGGGGAGTGAGCTTCGCACAGATACGCAGTATTTT.

This clone was recorded only once. The chain is built from TRBV10-2 and TRBJ1-2, with 9 bases matching TRBD1. V gave up 7 bases and J gave up 4 bases; unmatched junction bases: 10. CDR1 is WSHSY and CDR2 is SAAADI in the germline V gene. This CDR3 has 15 residues. For the CDR3, the DNA is TGCGCCAGCACCGAGCGGACAGGGGCTTTCTATGGCTACACCTTC. Residues: CASTERTGAFYGYTF.

CDR3 residues: CASSLLGGGLSGELFF. In DNA, the CDR3 is TGTGCCAGCAGCTTACTGGGCGGGGGATTATCCGGGGAGCTGTTTTTT. The chain joins TRBV7-3 to TRBJ2-2, with 7 bases aligning to TRBD2. CDR3 length: 16 residues. The ends lost 2 bases at V and 6 bases at J; junction bases unmatched: 9. CDR1 and CDR2 from the germline V gene are SGHTA and FQGTGA.

The V gene is TRBV5-4, the J gene TRBJ2-2, with 11 bases fitting TRBD2. From germline, CDR1 is SGHNT and CDR2 YYREEE (reference sequence). The CDR3 consists of 18 residues. The J segment lost 1 base and the V segment lost 4 bases, leaving 9 bases of the junction unmatched. CDR3 amino acids: CASSPDPGLAVNTGELFF. CDR3 DNA: TGTGCCAGCAGCCCCGACCCGGGACTAGCGGTGAACACCGGGGAGCTGTTTTTT.

The gene calls are TRBV7-3 and TRBJ2-2; 8 bases align to TRBD1. J gave up 5 bases and V 7 bases, and 12 bases lay outside the gene matches. CDR3 size: 16 residues. Germline assignment: CDR1 SGHTA and CDR2 FQGTGA. CDR3 in DNA: TGTGCCAGCACCCCCGGGGCAGGGGGCGCGACCGGGGAGCTGTTTTTT. It codes for CASTPGAGGATGELFF.

The rearrangement uses TRBV6-6 and TRBJ2-7, with 15 bases matching TRBD2. The CDR3 consists of 18 residues. V shed 5 bases and J 3 bases; nucleotides not matched to a gene: 11. Germline V gives CDR1 MNHNY, CDR2 SVGAGI (reference sequence). As DNA, the CDR3 is TGTGCCAGCAGTCACCGGACTAGCGGGGGGGTCTACCACTACGAGCAGTACGTC. Amino acid sequence: CASSHRTSGGVYHYEQYV.

This clone was observed a few times. The chain is built from TRBV19 and TRBJ1-2, with D perhaps TRBD1 (6 bases). There are 16 residues in the CDR3. Germline V CDR1 and CDR2: LNHDA, SQIVND (reference sequence). Between the trimmed V and J ends, which lost 5 bases and 0 bases, there was a span of 16 bases. The CDR3 reads CASSPTPGTTNYGYTF. CDR3 nucleotides: TGTGCCAGTAGTCCAACCCCCGGGACAACTAACTATGGCTACACCTTC.

The rearrangement uses TRBV29-1 and TRBJ2-7; D remains unclear. The germline V gene encodes CDR1 SQVTM and CDR2 ANQGSEA. V lost 4 bases and J 4 bases, leaving 8 bases between the germline ends. The CDR3 runs to 11 residues. The CDR3 DNA follows: TGCAGCGTTGTAGTGGGTTACGAGCAGTACTTC. This sequence encodes CSVVVGYEQYF.

This chain joins TRBV7-2 and TRBJ1-1; no firm D call. CDR3 length equals 15 residues. V was cut by 1 base and J by 0 bases, with 9 bases left in between. Germline CDR1 SGHTA, CDR2 FQGNSA. CDR3 loop: CASSLGRAVNTEAFF. The CDR3 nucleotides read TGTGCCAGCAGCTTAGGAAGGGCGGTGAACACTGAAGCTTTCTTT.

V usage is TRBV6-5 and J usage is TRBJ2-7, with D tentatively TRBD1 or TRBD2 (5 bases each). The CDR3 covers 12 residues. CDR1 MNHEY and CDR2 SVGAGI come from the germline V gene. V was clipped by 6 bases and J by 6 bases, with 12 bases between them. The chain's CDR3 is CASRGPVREQYV. Written as DNA, the CDR3 is TGTGCCAGCAGGGGACCAGTACGCGAGCAGTACGTC.

The V gene is TRBV2, the J gene TRBJ2-7; D is unclear. The CDR3 runs 10 residues. Germline V gene lookup returns CDR1 SNHLY and CDR2 FYNNEI. V was shortened by 5 bases and J by 3 bases, with 2 bases between the two germline ends. CDR3 region: CASSSYEQYF. The CDR3, as DNA: TGTGCCAGCAGTAGCTACGAGCAGTACTTC.

This chain connects TRBV30 to TRBJ1-6, with a weak D call TRBD1 (5 bases). The CDR3 runs 13 residues. CDR1 is GTSNPN, CDR2 SVGIG, per germline (reference sequence). Trimming stripped 0 bases from V and 7 bases from J, with 7 bases between. The CDR3 coding sequence is TGTGCCTGGAGTGTGCAGGGAAATTCACCCCTCCACTTT. Protein sequence: CAWSVQGNSPLHF.

This chain connects TRBV30 to TRBJ1-6, with D possibly being TRBD1 (6 bases). The CDR3 contains 17 residues. V lost 4 bases to trimming and J lost 7 bases, with 23 bases between them. In germline, CDR1 is GTSNPN, CDR2 SVGIG (reference sequence). The CDR3 nucleotides read TGTGCCTGGAATTACCTCAGGGGAGGACGGGGAAATTCACCCCTCCACTTT. It is translated as CAWNYLRGGRGNSPLHF.

The chain couples TRBV30 to TRBJ1-5; possibly TRBD1 for D (6 bases). This CDR3 region has 17 residues. Germline V gene sequence: CDR1 GTSNPN, CDR2 SVGIG (reference sequence). V lost 0 bases, J lost 0 bases, and 15 bases lay in between. CDR3 residues: CAWSVGKTGSSNQPQHF. CDR3 DNA: TGTGCCTGGAGTGTTGGCAAGACAGGATCTAGCAATCAGCCCCAGCATTTT.

This rearrangement joins TRBV28 to TRBJ1-5, with 8 nucleotides matching TRBD1. The germline gives CDR1 MDHEN, CDR2 SYDVKM. The CDR3 runs 17 residues. The J segment lost 3 bases and the V segment lost 5 bases, leaving 12 bases of the junction unmatched. This CDR3 is CASSRTRSTGDNQPQHF. DNA of the CDR3: TGTGCCAGCAGTCGTACGCGATCGACAGGGGACAATCAGCCCCAGCATTTT.

The chain has TRBV7-2 and TRBJ1-2; the match to TRBD1 covers 9 bases. CDR1 SGHTA and CDR2 FQGNSA come from the germline V gene. The J segment lost 4 bases and the V segment lost 4 bases, leaving 13 bases of the junction unmatched. The CDR3 extends over 17 amino acids. The CDR3: CASSSDDRGLLLYGYTF. CDR3 coding DNA: TGTGCCAGCAGCTCCGACGACAGGGGGTTACTCCTCTATGGCTACACCTTC.

The chain joins TRBV14 to TRBJ2-6; D is unclear. The V and J ends lost 8 bases and 0 bases respectively, with 5 bases between them. Germline lookup yields CDR1 SGHDN and CDR2 FVKESK. The CDR3 has 13 amino acids. CDR3 nucleotides: TGTGCCAGCCGGAGCTCTGGGGCCAACGTCCTGACTTTC. Translated: CASRSSGANVLTF.